This TCR beta chain was sequenced in a study of human T cells and chemical hapten exposure. Study-wide context: A roughly 2 cm by roughly 2 cm inner upper arm patch received 2% DPC for sensitization. Study results and limitations: TCRs exceeding 1 in 1000 frequency stayed unchanged with DPC sensitization.

TCRdb analysed the RACE reads with MiXCR anew, one entry per CDR3 protein. The data show some 330,000 distinct CDR3 sequences, 4.5% to 5.5% seen once. Time point: pre-sensitization, week 0. Indicated treatment: therapeutic diphenylcyclopropenone sensitization with weekly scalp DPC. Unfractionated whole blood yielded the extracted total RNA. This clonotype was picked up many times. Its antigen is unknown. The junction and the germline gene differ at one end; a read error may be behind it. Germline-derived CDR1 and CDR2 are SSHAT and FNYEAQ (reference sequence). This CDR3 has 14 residues. The sequences come from whole blood, collected in connection with sensitization to the hapten diphenylcyclopropenone (DPC). This TCR came from a young woman with alopecia areata. Some clones in this sample may be carry-over from other donors' samples. The chain combines TRBV7-7 with TRBJ2-2; D call uncertain. The CDR3 sequence is CASSLESNTGELFF. CDR3 DNA sequence: TGTGCTAGCAGCTTAGAGTCGAACACCGGGGAGCTGTTTTTT.